This T cell receptor (beta chain) came from a study of blood T cells in healthy people across ages. This CDR3 spans 15 amino acids. V lost 2 bases and J 4 bases, leaving 17 bases between the germline ends. Germline loops: CDR1 DFQATT, CDR2 SNEGSKA (reference sequence). It was approximately 9 milliliters of peripheral blood that were drawn from each donor. A second PCR, run for about 6 to 12 cycles, used a sample-barcoded 5' primer plus a J-beta primer mix. Each CDR3 protein gets one entry after TCRdb re-called the 5' RACE reads with MiXCR. The repertoire holds about 800,000 distinct CDR3 sequences, with around 45% as singletons.

Sequencing input: blood. This sequence was found in an elderly man in good health. J is TRBJ1-2 and V is TRBV20-1, with D maybe TRBD1 (5 bases). CDR3 amino acids: CSARLSGTGLYGYTF. The CDR3 nucleotides are TGCAGTGCTAGACTTTCCGGGACGGGTCTCTATGGCTACACCTTC.